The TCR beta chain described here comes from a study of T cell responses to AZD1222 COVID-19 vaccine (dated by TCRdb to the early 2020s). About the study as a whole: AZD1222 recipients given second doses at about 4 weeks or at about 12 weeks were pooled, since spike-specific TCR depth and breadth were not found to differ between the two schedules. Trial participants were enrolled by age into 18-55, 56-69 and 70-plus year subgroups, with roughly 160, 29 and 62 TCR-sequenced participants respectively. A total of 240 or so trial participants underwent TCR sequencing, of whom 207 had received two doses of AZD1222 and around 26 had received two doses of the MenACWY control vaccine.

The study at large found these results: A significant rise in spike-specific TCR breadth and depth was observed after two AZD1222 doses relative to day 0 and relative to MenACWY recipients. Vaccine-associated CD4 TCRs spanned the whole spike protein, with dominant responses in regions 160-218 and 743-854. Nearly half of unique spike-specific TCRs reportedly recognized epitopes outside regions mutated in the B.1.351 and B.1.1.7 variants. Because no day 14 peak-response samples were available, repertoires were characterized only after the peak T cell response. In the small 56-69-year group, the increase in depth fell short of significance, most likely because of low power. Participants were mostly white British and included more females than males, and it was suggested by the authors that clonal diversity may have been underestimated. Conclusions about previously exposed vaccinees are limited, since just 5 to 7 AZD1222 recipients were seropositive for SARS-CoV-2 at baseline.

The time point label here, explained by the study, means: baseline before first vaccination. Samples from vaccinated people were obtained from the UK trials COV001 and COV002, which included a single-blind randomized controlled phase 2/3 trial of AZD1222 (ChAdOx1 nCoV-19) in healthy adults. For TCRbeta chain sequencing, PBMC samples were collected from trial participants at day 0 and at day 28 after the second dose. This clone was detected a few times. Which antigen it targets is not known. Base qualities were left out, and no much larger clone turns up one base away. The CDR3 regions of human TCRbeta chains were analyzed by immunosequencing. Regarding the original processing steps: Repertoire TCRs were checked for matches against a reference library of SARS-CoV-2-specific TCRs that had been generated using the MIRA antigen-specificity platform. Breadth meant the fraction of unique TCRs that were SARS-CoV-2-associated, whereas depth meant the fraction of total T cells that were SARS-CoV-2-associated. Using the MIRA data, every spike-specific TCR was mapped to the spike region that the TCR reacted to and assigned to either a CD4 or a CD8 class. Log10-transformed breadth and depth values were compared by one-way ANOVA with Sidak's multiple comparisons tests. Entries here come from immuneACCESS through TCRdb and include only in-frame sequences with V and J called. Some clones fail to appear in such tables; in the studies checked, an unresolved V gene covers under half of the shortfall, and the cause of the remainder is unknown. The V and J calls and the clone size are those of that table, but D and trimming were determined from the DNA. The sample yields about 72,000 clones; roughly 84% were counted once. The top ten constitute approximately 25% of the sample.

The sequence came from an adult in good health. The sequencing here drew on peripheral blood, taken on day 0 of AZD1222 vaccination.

The DNA reads TGCGCCAGCAGCCAAGCAGGGGATCCCGGGGAGCTGTTTTTT. This encodes CASSQAGDPGELFF. The chain joins TRBV4-1 to TRBJ2-2; possibly the D gene is TRBD1, per 6 matching bases. CDR1 and CDR2 are drawn from the germline V gene: MGHRA, YSYEKL. The junction shows trimming of 1 base on V and 6 bases on J, plus 9 bases between the germline ends. The CDR3 contains 14 residues, cysteine and phenylalanine counted. Left in the record is the CDR3 DNA by itself, 42 bases read in frame from the first base.